The 29 T cell receptor beta chains given below trace back to one sample, sequenced in a study of blood T cell repertoires in COVID-19. Clones were read by immunoSEQ multiplex PCR, and TCRdb kept only the in-frame ones, dropping some. The table has hundreds of thousands of clones, around 90% seen once. Sequences were obtained from PBMCs or T cells enriched from blood (not recorded which). Source of these receptors: a woman in her twenties or thirties with acute COVID-19.

This clone was seen at least ten times. This CDR3 is CASTNSAGASGNTIYF. CDR3 sequence (DNA): TGCGCCAGCACCAACTCCGCGGGGGCCTCTGGAAACACCATATATTTT. The rearrangement links TRBV5-1 to TRBJ1-3, with D maybe TRBD1 (6 bases). Trimming took 6 bases from V and 0 from J, leaving 16 bases between them. CDR3 length: 16 amino acids. Germline CDR1 and CDR2: SGHRS and YFSETQ.

V and J are TRBV9 and TRBJ2-2; D unclear. V shed 3 bases and J shed 1 base, with 7 bases lying between them. Germline V gives CDR1 SGDLS, CDR2 YYNGEE. The CDR3 has 14 amino acids. The CDR3 loop is CASSASLNTGELFF. The CDR3 bases are TGTGCCAGCAGCGCGAGCCTGAACACCGGGGAGCTGTTTTTT.

CDR3: CASSAGTDYNSPLHF. The CDR3 coding sequence is TGTGCCAGCAGCGCAGGGACAGACTATAATTCACCCCTCCACTTT. The chain recombines TRBV7-6 with TRBJ1-6, with 7 bases that match TRBD1. The CDR3 is 15 residues long. V lost 5 bases, J lost 3 bases, and 4 bases stayed unmatched. Per germline, CDR1 SGHVS and CDR2 FNYEAQ.

The V call is TRBV29-1, the J call TRBJ2-3, with 8 bases aligning to TRBD2. The ends lost 6 bases at V and 0 bases at J; junction bases unmatched: 2. The CDR3 has 13 residues. Germline V gives CDR1 SQVTM, CDR2 ANQGSEA. CDR3 region: CSVPSGSTDTQYF. As DNA, the CDR3 is TGCAGCGTACCTAGCGGGAGCACAGATACGCAGTATTTT.

This clone was recorded once. The gene calls are TRBV3-1 (or the pseudogene TRBV3-2) and TRBJ1-3; a weak D match, TRBD1 (5 bases). The CDR3 contains 13 residues. The germline CDR1 and CDR2 sequences are LGHDT and YNNKEL (reference sequence). Trimming pared 0 bases from V and 11 bases from J, leaving 11 bases between. DNA of the CDR3: TGTGCCAGCAGCCAAGACCCGGGGGAGGCCATATATTTT. Translated, it gives CASSQDPGEAIYF.

The chain links TRBV6-1 to TRBJ1-6; D gene ambiguous. V lost 2 bases and J 9 bases, leaving 8 bases between the germline ends. The CDR3 spans 13 residues. Germline loops: CDR1 MNHNS, CDR2 SASEGT. The CDR3 protein is CASSEQSGSPLHF. CDR3 in DNA: TGTGCCAGCAGTGAACAATCGGGTTCACCCCTCCACTTT.

This chain uses TRBV5-1 with TRBJ2-1; TRBD2 agrees at 9 bases. Losses at the gene ends were 0 bases for V and 2 bases for J; bases not matched to a gene: 0. Germline values: CDR1 SGHRS, CDR2 YFSETQ. The CDR3 totals 15 residues. The CDR3 protein is CASSLGGGAYNEQFF. Written as DNA, the CDR3 is TGCGCCAGCAGCTTGGGCGGGGGGGCCTACAATGAGCAGTTCTTC.

The genes are TRBV11-2 and TRBJ2-7; 8 bases fit TRBD1. V shed 5 bases and J 3 bases; nucleotides not matched to a gene: 6. CDR3 length equals 14 residues. Germline assignment: CDR1 SGHAT and CDR2 FQNNGV. The CDR3 DNA sequence: TGTGCCAGCAGCCCCCGGACAGGGATCTACGAGCAGTACTTC. Its protein product is CASSPRTGIYEQYF.

The V call is TRBV9, the J call TRBJ2-3; 12 positions agree with TRBD2. The CDR3 runs 24 residues. V was clipped by 5 bases and J by 4 bases; unmatched bases: 32. CDR1 and CDR2 (germline): SGDLS, YYNGEE. Written as DNA, the CDR3 is TGTGCCAGCAGGGGGGTACACTGCCTTAGGCGCCCACTCCTAGCGGGGGGGCCAGCAGATACGCAGTATTTT. The encoded protein is CASRGVHCLRRPLLAGGPADTQYF.

The chain uses TRBV6-4 and TRBJ1-1; D might be TRBD1 (6 bases). CDR3 size: 15 residues. Between the trimmed V and J ends, which lost 2 bases and 2 bases, there was a span of 12 bases. Germline V lookup: CDR1 MRHNA, CDR2 SNTAGT. In DNA form, the CDR3 reads TGTGCCAGCAGTGACAAGACAGGATTTAACACTGAAGCTTTCTTT. Its protein is CASSDKTGFNTEAFF.

The chain employs TRBV5-4 and TRBJ2-1, with TRBD1 matching 8 bases. The germline V gene encodes CDR1 SGHNT and CDR2 YYREEE (reference sequence). V was clipped by 1 base and J by 4 bases; unmatched bases: 7. This CDR3 region has 16 residues. The CDR3 region has the DNA TGTGCCAGCAGCTTGATATGGCAGGGGGCTTACAATGAGCAGTTCTTC. This codes for CASSLIWQGAYNEQFF.

The CDR3 spells CASSMNQGGYEQYF. CDR3 coding DNA: TGTGCCAGTAGTATGAATCAGGGAGGCTACGAGCAGTACTTC. V gene TRBV19 combines with J gene TRBJ2-7, with D possibly being TRBD2 (6 bases). The germline V and J ends were trimmed by 3 bases and 3 bases, with 12 bases remaining between them. CDR3 size: 14 residues. Germline V gene lookup returns CDR1 LNHDA and CDR2 SQIVND (reference sequence). Complete variable domain (other parts from reference TRBV19 and TRBJ2-7): DGGITQSPKYLFRKEGQNVTLSCEQNLNHDAMYWYRQDPGQGLRLIYYSQIVNDFQKGDIAEGYSVSREKKESFPLTVTSAQKNPTAFYLCASSMNQGGYEQYFGPGTRLTVT.

The chain couples TRBV27 to TRBJ2-4; maybe TRBD1 (6 bases). The germline V gene has CDR1 MNHEY and CDR2 SMNVEV (reference sequence). The CDR3 totals 16 residues. Trimming cost V 5 bases and J 0 bases, with 14 bases left between them. This CDR3 is CASSPRTVLAKNIQYF. The CDR3 bases are TGTGCCAGCAGTCCCCGGACAGTGCTAGCCAAAAACATTCAGTACTTC.

The rearrangement joins TRBV10-3 to TRBJ2-3, with TRBD2 as a possible D gene (6 bases). The V gene lost 4 bases and the J gene lost 1 base, with 9 bases spanning the gap. Germline CDR1 reads ENHRY; CDR2 reads SYGVKD. This CDR3 has 14 residues. As DNA, the CDR3 is TGTGCCATCAGTGGGGCTAGCGGCACAGATACGCAGTATTTT. Its translation: CAISGASGTDTQYF.

This clone was counted a single time. The genes are TRBV5-4 and TRBJ1-1, with TRBD1 matching over 7 bases. The germline CDR1 and CDR2 sequences are SGHNT and YYREEE (reference sequence). The length of the CDR3 is 13 residues. V trimming: 3 bases; J trimming: 5 bases; junction bases outside the gene matches: 4. The DNA for the CDR3 is TGTGCCAGCAGCTCCCCAGGGGGTACTGAAGCTTTCTTT. It yields the protein CASSSPGGTEAFF.

This chain uses TRBV5-4 with TRBJ2-7, with 8 bases aligning to TRBD2. V trimming: 3 bases; J trimming: 5 bases; junction bases outside the gene matches: 7. This CDR3 contains 14 residues. Germline loops: CDR1 SGHNT, CDR2 YYREEE (reference sequence). CDR3 region: CASSSSGGHNEQYF. Here the CDR3 DNA reads TGTGCCAGCAGCTCGAGCGGGGGACACAACGAGCAGTACTTC.

J is TRBJ1-3 and V is TRBV30; 8 nucleotides align to TRBD1. The CDR3 loop spans 14 amino acids. The J segment lost 8 bases and the V segment lost 1 base, leaving 7 bases of the junction unmatched. Germline lookup yields CDR1 GTSNPN and CDR2 SVGIG (reference sequence). CDR3 nucleotide sequence: TGTGCCTGGAGTGCCCCGACAGGGGTATACACCATATATTTT. It codes for CAWSAPTGVYTIYF.

The chain couples TRBV11-3 to TRBJ2-7, with D tentatively TRBD1 (6 bases). The CDR3 length is 13 residues. Germline V lookup: CDR1 SGHNT, CDR2 YENEEA. The germline V and J ends were trimmed by 5 bases and 4 bases, with 12 bases remaining between them. The CDR3 DNA is TGTGCCAGCAGCGAGAGGGGGAGTTACGAGCAGTACTTC. Translation: CASSERGSYEQYF.

The CDR3 region has the DNA TGTGCCAGCAGTTACGGACTAGCGGTGTTCCAAGAGACCCAGTACTTC. It translates to CASSYGLAVFQETQYF. The V and J genes are TRBV6-2 or TRBV6-3 and TRBJ2-5, with 10 bases fitting TRBD2. The germline gives CDR1 MNHEY, CDR2 SVGEGT. V lost 2 bases to trimming and J lost 1 base; unmatched junction nucleotides: 4. This CDR3 has 16 amino acids.

V is TRBV6-5 and J is TRBJ1-4; 7 bases line up with TRBD1. Germline loops: CDR1 MNHEY, CDR2 SVGAGI. CDR3 length: 16 amino acids. Unmatched junction bases numbered 6, after V lost 0 bases and J lost 5 bases. The CDR3: CASSYSIGQDNEKLFF. DNA for the CDR3: TGTGCCAGCAGTTACTCGATTGGACAGGACAATGAAAAACTGTTTTTT.

V gene TRBV5-1 combines with J gene TRBJ1-2, with TRBD1 as a possible D gene (5 bases). Looked up from germline, CDR1 is SGHRS and CDR2 is YFSETQ. There are 13 residues in the CDR3. V lost 4 bases, J lost 8 bases, and 15 bases lay in between. The DNA for the CDR3 is TGCGCCAGCAGCCCGGACATCCCTCCGGGCTACACCTTC. Translation gives CASSPDIPPGYTF. Supplemented by reference TRBV5-1 and TRBJ1-2, the full variable domain reads KAGVTQTPRYLIKTRGQQVTLSCSPISGHRSVSWYQQTPGQGLQFLFEYFSETQRNKGNFPGRFSGRQFSNSRSEMNVSTLELGDSALYLCASSPDIPPGYTFGSGTRLTVV.

The rearrangement links TRBV19 to TRBJ1-6; tentatively, D is TRBD1 (5 bases). The germline CDR1 and CDR2 sequences are LNHDA and SQIVND (reference sequence). Trimming removed 7 bases from V and 7 bases from J, with 11 bases in between. The CDR3 sequence is 13 residues long. CDR3 nucleotides: TGTGCCAGTAAGGGGCAGGAGAATTCACCCCTCCACTTT. As protein: CASKGQENSPLHF. Variable domain in full (rest from reference TRBV19 and TRBJ1-6): DGGITQSPKYLFRKEGQNVTLSCEQNLNHDAMYWYRQDPGQGLRLIYYSQIVNDFQKGDIAEGYSVSREKKESFPLTVTSAQKNPTAFYLCASKGQENSPLHFGNGTRLTVT.

The gene calls are TRBV11-3 and TRBJ2-3; 7 bases align to TRBD1. Trimming took 1 base from V and 5 from J; bases not matched to a gene: 3. CDR1 is SGHNT and CDR2 is YENEEA in the germline V gene. The CDR3 extends over 14 amino acids. The CDR3 loop reads CASSLVGGRDTQYF. In DNA form, the CDR3 reads TGTGCCAGCAGCTTAGTAGGGGGCAGAGATACGCAGTATTTT.

The rearrangement joins TRBV5-8 to TRBJ2-1; 7 bases are shared with TRBD1. After removal of 4 bases from V and 3 bases from J, the junction contained 4 bases not matched to a gene. The CDR3 is made up of 14 amino acids. The germline CDR1 and CDR2 sequences are SGHTS and YDEGEE. The DNA of the CDR3 is TGTGCCAGCAGCCAGAACAGGGGCTACAATGAGCAGTTCTTC. It yields the protein CASSQNRGYNEQFF.

The chain carries TRBV6-2 or TRBV6-3 and TRBJ1-1; possibly TRBD1 for D (6 bases). The CDR3 covers 15 residues. The V and J ends lost 5 bases and 1 base respectively, with 14 bases between them. Germline V lookup: CDR1 MNHEY, CDR2 SVGEGT. Here the CDR3 DNA reads TGTGCCAGCAGTACGGAGGGGGGGAGGAACACTGAAGCTTTCTTT. Translated, it gives CASSTEGGRNTEAFF.

The V and J genes are TRBV29-1 and TRBJ1-3; D perhaps matches TRBD1 (6 bases). The CDR3 contains 18 residues. V was cut by 7 bases and J by 0 bases, with 25 bases left in between. CDR1 is SQVTM, CDR2 ANQGSEA, per germline. CDR3 DNA sequence: TGCAGCGCTGGAGAAGGGAGTTGGGACACTCACTCTGGAAACACCATATATTTT. Amino acid sequence: CSAGEGSWDTHSGNTIYF.

The chain carries TRBV24-1 and TRBJ1-3; tentative D call: TRBD1 (5 bases). V was cut by 4 bases and J by 1 base, with 16 bases left in between. From germline, CDR1 is KGHDR and CDR2 SFDVKD. This CDR3 contains 17 residues. In DNA form, the CDR3 reads TGTGCCACCAGTGACGCGCACAAAGGGGCATCTGGAAACACCATATATTTT. It codes for CATSDAHKGASGNTIYF.

The chain couples TRBV7-6 to TRBJ2-2; 11 positions agree with TRBD2. With 4 bases clipped from V and 0 bases from J, the junction kept 10 bases outside the gene matches. The CDR3 contains 19 residues. Germline loops: CDR1 SGHVS, CDR2 FNYEAQ. This CDR3 reads CASSYTSTSGGANTGELFF. In DNA form, the CDR3 reads TGTGCCAGCAGCTACACGTCCACTAGCGGGGGCGCGAACACCGGGGAGCTGTTTTTT.

The V gene is TRBV11-2, the J gene TRBJ1-1; a possible D gene is TRBD1 (6 bases). This CDR3 has 14 residues. Germline values: CDR1 SGHAT, CDR2 FQNNGV. The V end lost 1 base, the J end lost 1 base, and 7 bases lay between the germline ends. The CDR3 sequence is CASSLAGENTEAFF. The CDR3 coding sequence is TGTGCCAGCAGCTTAGCAGGGGAGAACACTGAAGCTTTCTTT.